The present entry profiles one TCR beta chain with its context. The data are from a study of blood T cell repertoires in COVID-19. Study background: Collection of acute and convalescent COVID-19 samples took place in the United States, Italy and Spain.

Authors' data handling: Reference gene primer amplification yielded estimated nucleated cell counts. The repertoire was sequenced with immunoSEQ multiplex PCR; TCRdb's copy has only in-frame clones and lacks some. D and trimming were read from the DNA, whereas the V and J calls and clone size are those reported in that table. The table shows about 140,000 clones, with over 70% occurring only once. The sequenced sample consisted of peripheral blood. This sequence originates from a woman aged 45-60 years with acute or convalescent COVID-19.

CDR3 region: CATSDFWDSIGQETQYF. As DNA, the CDR3 is TGTGCCACCAGTGATTTCTGGGACAGTATCGGCCAAGAGACCCAGTACTTC. This chain joins TRBV24-1 and TRBJ2-5; 7 bases are a match to TRBD1. This CDR3 contains 17 residues. Germline V lookup: CDR1 KGHDR, CDR2 SFDVKD. J gave up 1 base and V 1 base, and 8 bases lay outside the gene matches.